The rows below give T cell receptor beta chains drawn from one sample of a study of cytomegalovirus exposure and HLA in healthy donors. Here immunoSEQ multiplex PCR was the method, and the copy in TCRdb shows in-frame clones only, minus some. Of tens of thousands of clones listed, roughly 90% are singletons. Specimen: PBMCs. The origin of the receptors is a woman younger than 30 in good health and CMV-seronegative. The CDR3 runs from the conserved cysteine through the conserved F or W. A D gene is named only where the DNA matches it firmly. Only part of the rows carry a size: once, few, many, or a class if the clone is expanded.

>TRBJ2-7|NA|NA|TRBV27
TGTGCCAGCGGGCCTACCTCCTTATTATACGAGCAGTACTTC
CASGPTSLLYEQYF
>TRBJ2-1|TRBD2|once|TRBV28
TGTGCCAGCAGTTTCCGACTAGCCGATGAGCAGTTCTTC
CASSFRLADEQFF
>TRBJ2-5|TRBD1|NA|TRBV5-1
TGCGCCAGCAGCCCCCAGGGGGCCGAAGAGACCCAGTACTTC
CASSPQGAEETQYF
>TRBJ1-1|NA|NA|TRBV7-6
TGTGCCAGCAGGGCGACAGAGAACACTGAAGCTTTCTTT
CASRATENTEAFF
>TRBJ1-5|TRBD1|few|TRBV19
TGTGCCAGTAGTATACCCCTGGGACAGGGACGAAGCAATCAGCCCCAGCATTTT
CASSIPLGQGRSNQPQHF
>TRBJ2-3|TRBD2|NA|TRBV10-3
TGTGCCATCAGTGACGGGACTAGCGGGGTCACAGATACGCAGTATTTT
CAISDGTSGVTDTQYF
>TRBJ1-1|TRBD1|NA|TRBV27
TGTGCCAGCACCCTAGGGACAGGGAACACTGAAGCTTTCTTT
CASTLGTGNTEAFF
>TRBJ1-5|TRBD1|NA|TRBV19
TGTGCCAGTAGGCATACAGGGGGTGGTCAGCCCCAGCATTTT
CASRHTGGGQPQHF
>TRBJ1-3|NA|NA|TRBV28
TGTGCCAGCAGTCCCCTACAACAGGACTCTGGAAACACCATATATTTT
CASSPLQQDSGNTIYF
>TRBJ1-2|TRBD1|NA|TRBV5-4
TGTGCCAGCAGCCCGGGACAGGGGGCGCGAGGGGGGTTATTCGGCTACACCTTC
CASSPGQGARGGLFGYTF